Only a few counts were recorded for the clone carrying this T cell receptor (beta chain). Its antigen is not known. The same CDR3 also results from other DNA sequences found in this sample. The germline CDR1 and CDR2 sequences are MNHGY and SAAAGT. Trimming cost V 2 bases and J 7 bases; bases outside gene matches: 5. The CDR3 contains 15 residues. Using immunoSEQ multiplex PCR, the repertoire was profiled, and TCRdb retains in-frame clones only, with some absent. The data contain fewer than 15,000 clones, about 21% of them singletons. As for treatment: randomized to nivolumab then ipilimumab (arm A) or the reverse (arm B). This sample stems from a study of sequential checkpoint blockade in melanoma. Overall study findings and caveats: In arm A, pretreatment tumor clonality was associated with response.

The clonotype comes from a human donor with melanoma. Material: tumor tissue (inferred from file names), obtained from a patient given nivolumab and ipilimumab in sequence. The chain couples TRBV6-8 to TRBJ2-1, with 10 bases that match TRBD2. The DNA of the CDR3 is TGTGCCAGCAGTTACGGTCTAGCGGGAGTAAATGAGCAGTTCTTC. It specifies CASSYGLAGVNEQFF.